The clone carrying this T cell receptor (beta chain) was counted between two and nine times. Antigen specificity is unknown. Use of 60 Vbeta and 13 Jbeta primers characterized the PCR. Here immunoSEQ multiplex PCR was the method, and the copy in TCRdb shows in-frame clones only, minus some. The sample has 100,000 to 150,000 clones, approximately 77% seen once; the top ten hold about 1.8%. Trimming shortened V by 0 bases and J by 2 bases, and 15 bases separated the two germline ends. The CDR3 covers 17 residues. Germline loops: CDR1 ENHRY, CDR2 SYGVKD. The sample comes from a study of cytomegalovirus exposure and HLA in healthy donors. Findings and limits, study-wide: High sensitivity and specificity were reportedly achieved when the classifier diagnosed cytomegalovirus status. Other equally common chains were less clonally expanded than HLA-associated TCR beta chains, a later analysis showed.

Sequencing used PBMCs. The receptor's source is a man between 18 and 35 years old in good health and CMV-seronegative. The genes are TRBV10-3 and TRBJ2-3; possibly TRBD2 for D (5 bases). The CDR3 loop reads CAISESPEVTYTDTQYF. The CDR3, as DNA: TGTGCCATCAGTGAGTCGCCGGAGGTTACATACACAGATACGCAGTATTTT.